Included here is one T cell receptor (beta chain) sequence, with context. What it recognizes is unknown. The CDR3 runs 13 residues. V lost 3 bases, J lost 4 bases, and 8 bases lay in between. Germline V gene data show CDR1 as SGHTA and CDR2 as FQGNSA. This sample is part of a study of T cell responses to AZD1222 COVID-19 vaccine. Study-level findings and limits: Donors in the cohort were predominantly white British and more often female, and clonal diversity was possibly underestimated. Mapped onto spike, vaccine-associated CD4 TCRs spanned it and were dominant at 160-218 and 743-854. Just 5 to 7 people given AZD1222 tested seropositive at baseline. The repertoires were collected only after the peak T cell response.

Repertoires were generated with immunoSEQ multiplex PCR, while TCRdb's copy carries only in-frame clones and drops some. The sample carries about 100,000 clones, about 86% recorded once. This chain uses TRBV7-2 with TRBJ2-3; D not resolved. The sequence was obtained from an adult in good health. Sample: peripheral blood, taken on day 0 of AZD1222 vaccination. DNA of the CDR3: TGTGCCAGCAGCTTTAGGGCAGCAGATACGCAGTATTTT. Residues: CASSFRAADTQYF. The entire variable domain, with the rest obtained from reference TRBV7-2 and TRBJ2-3, is as follows: GAGVSQSPSNKVTEKGKDVELRCDPISGHTALYWYRQSLGQGLEFLIYFQGNSAPDKSGLPSDRFSAERTGGSVSTLTIQRTQQEDSAVYLCASSFRAADTQYFGPGTRLTVL.